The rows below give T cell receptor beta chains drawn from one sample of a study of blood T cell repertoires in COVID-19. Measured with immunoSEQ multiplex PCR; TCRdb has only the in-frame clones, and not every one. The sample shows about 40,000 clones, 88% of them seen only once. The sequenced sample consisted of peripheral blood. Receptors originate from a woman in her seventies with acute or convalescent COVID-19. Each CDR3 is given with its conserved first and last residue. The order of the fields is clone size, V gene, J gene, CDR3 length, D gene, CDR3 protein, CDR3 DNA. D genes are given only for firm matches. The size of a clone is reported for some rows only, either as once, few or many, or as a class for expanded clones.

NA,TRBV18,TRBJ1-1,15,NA,CASSPPKQGGTEAFF,TGTGCCAGCTCACCACCGAAACAGGGTGGAACTGAAGCTTTCTTT
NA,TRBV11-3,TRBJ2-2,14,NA,CASSLDRLTGELFF,TGTGCCAGCAGCTTAGACAGACTTACCGGGGAGCTGTTTTTT
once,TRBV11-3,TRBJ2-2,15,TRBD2,CASTSGGGNTGELFF,TGTGCCAGCACCTCGGGCGGGGGGAACACCGGGGAGCTGTTTTTT
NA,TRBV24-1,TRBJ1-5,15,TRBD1,CATQEGGQGAEPQHF,TGTGCCACCCAGGAGGGGGGACAGGGGGCTGAGCCCCAGCATTTT
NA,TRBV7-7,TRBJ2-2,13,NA,CASSSQGPGELFF,TGTGCTAGCAGCTCCCAGGGTCCCGGGGAGCTGTTTTTT
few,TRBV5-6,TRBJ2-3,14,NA,CASSWTATPDTQYF,TGTGCCAGCAGCTGGACAGCGACCCCAGATACGCAGTATTTT
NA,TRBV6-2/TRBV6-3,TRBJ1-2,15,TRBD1,CASSYTDRGRGGYTF,TGTGCCAGCAGTTACACGGACAGGGGGCGCGGGGGCTACACCTTC
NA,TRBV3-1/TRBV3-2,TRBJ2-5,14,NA,CASSQEIRSVTQYF,TGTGCCAGCAGCCAAGAGATCAGGTCGGTGACCCAGTACTTC
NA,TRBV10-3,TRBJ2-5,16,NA,CAISGSPGEPQETQYF,TGTGCCATCAGTGGTTCCCCGGGGGAGCCACAAGAGACCCAGTACTTC
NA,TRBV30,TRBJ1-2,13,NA,CAWKRPTNYGYTF,TGTGCCTGGAAGCGGCCGACAAACTATGGCTACACCTTC
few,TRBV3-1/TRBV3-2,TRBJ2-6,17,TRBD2,CASSQVAGGSGANVLTF,TGTGCCAGCAGCCAAGTAGCGGGAGGGTCAGGGGCCAACGTCCTGACTTTC
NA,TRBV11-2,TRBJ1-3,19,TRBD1,CASRPLIRDRTSSGNTIYF,TGTGCCAGCAGACCGTTAATCCGGGACAGAACATCCTCTGGAAACACCATATATTTT
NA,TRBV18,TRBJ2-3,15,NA,CASSASTASTDTQYF,TGTGCCAGCTCAGCTTCGACAGCTAGCACAGATACGCAGTATTTT
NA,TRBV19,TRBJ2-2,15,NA,CASSIGTQVAGELFF,TGTGCCAGTAGTATAGGTACGCAGGTCGCCGGGGAGCTGTTTTTT
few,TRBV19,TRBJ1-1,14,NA,CASSINSGYTEAFF,TGTGCCAGTAGTATTAACAGTGGGTACACTGAAGCTTTCTTT
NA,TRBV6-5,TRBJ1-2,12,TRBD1,CASSWDRVGYTF,TGTGCCAGCAGTTGGGACAGGGTAGGCTACACCTTC
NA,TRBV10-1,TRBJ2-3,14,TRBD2,CASRAGENTDTQYF,TGCGCCAGCAGGGCGGGAGAGAACACAGATACGCAGTATTTT
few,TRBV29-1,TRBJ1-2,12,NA,CSVAGSPYGYTF,TGCAGCGTTGCCGGGAGCCCCTATGGCTACACCTTC
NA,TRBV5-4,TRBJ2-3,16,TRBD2,CASSVTSGGAIDTQYF,TGTGCCAGCAGCGTTACTAGCGGGGGGGCGATAGATACGCAGTATTTT
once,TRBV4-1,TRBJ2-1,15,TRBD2,CASSQEGVGLAGQFF,TGCGCCAGCAGCCAAGAAGGAGTCGGACTAGCGGGACAGTTCTTC
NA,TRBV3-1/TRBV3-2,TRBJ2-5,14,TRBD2,CASSRSGGEETQYF,TGTGCCAGCAGCCGAAGCGGGGGGGAAGAGACCCAGTACTTC
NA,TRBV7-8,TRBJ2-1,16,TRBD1,CASSRVGRGFYNEQFF,TGTGCCAGCAGCAGAGTTGGCAGGGGGTTCTACAATGAGCAGTTCTTC
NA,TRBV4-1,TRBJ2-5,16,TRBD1,CASSQPPGQGKETQYF,TGCGCCAGCAGCCAGCCACCGGGACAGGGAAAAGAGACCCAGTACTTC
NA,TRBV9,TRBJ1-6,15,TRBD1,CASSFRDRVGSPLHF,TGTGCCAGCAGCTTCCGGGACAGGGTGGGTTCACCCCTCCACTTT
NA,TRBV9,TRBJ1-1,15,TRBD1,CASSPRQGIGTEAFF,TGTGCCAGCAGCCCTCGACAGGGGATCGGCACTGAAGCTTTCTTT
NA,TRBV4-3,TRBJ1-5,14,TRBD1,CASSQRQGRQPQHF,TGCGCCAGCAGCCAACGACAGGGGAGGCAGCCCCAGCATTTT
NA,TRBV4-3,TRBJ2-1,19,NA,CAKRPSWGRALLFYNEQFF,TGCGCGAAGCGCCCCAGTTGGGGCCGGGCCCTTCTATTTTACAATGAGCAGTTCTTC
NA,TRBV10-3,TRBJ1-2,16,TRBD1,CAISPRRDRGDYGYTF,TGTGCCATCTCGCCGCGGCGGGACAGAGGCGATTATGGCTACACCTTC
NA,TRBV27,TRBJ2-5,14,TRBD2,CASSPGTTGRTQYF,TGTGCCAGCAGTCCCGGGACTACCGGCCGAACCCAGTACTTC
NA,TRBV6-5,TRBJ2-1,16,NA,CASSYSTGSSYNEQFF,TGTGCCAGCAGTTACTCGACGGGAAGCTCCTACAATGAGCAGTTCTTC
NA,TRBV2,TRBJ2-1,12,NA,CASSGDWNEQFF,TGTGCCAGCAGCGGCGACTGGAATGAGCAGTTCTTC
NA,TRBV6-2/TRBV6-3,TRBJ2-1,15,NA,CASSTGGLAYNEQFF,TGTGCCAGCAGTACCGGGGGACTGGCGTACAATGAGCAGTTCTTC
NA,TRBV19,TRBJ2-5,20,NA,CASSISFFGGAAPKQETQYF,TGTGCCAGTAGTATTTCTTTTTTTGGGGGGGCGGCCCCTAAACAAGAGACCCAGTACTTC
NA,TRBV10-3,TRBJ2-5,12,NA,CATLSPEETQYF,TGTGCCACCCTTTCCCCCGAGGAGACCCAGTACTTC
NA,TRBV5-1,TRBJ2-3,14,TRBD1,CASSFGQGADTQYF,TGCGCCAGCAGCTTTGGACAGGGCGCGGATACGCAGTATTTT
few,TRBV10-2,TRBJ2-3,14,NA,CASRPDALRDTQYF,TGCGCCAGCAGACCCGACGCCCTCAGGGATACGCAGTATTTT
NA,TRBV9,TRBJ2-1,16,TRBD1,CASSVEFRTGVNEQFF,TGTGCCAGCAGCGTAGAGTTCCGGACAGGGGTTAATGAGCAGTTCTTC
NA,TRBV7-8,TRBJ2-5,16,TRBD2,CASSLQTSGGAETQYF,TGTGCCAGCAGCCTCCAGACTAGCGGGGGGGCGGAGACCCAGTACTTC
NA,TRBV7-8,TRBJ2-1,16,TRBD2,CASSLKTGLVEHEQFF,TGTGCCAGCAGTTTAAAGACGGGACTAGTCGAACATGAGCAGTTCTTC
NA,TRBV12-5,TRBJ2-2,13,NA,CASGLWAGGELFF,TGTGCTAGTGGCCTTTGGGCGGGCGGGGAGCTGTTTTTT
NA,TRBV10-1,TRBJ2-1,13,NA,CASSSDTNNEQFF,TGCGCCAGCAGTTCGGACACTAACAATGAGCAGTTCTTC
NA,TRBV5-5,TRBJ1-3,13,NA,CASSFSSGNTIYF,TGTGCCAGCAGCTTTAGCAGTGGAAACACCATATATTTT
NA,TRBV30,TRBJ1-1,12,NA,CACQAWNTEAFF,TGTGCCTGCCAGGCTTGGAACACTGAAGCTTTCTTT
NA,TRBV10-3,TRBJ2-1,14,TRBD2,CATGLMERESEQFF,TGTGCCACCGGTTTGATGGAGCGGGAAAGTGAGCAGTTCTTC
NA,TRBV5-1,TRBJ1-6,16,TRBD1,CASSRLTQDRYSPLHF,TGCGCCAGCAGCCGCCTCACCCAGGACAGGTATTCACCCCTCCACTTT
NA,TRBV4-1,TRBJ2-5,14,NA,CASTRGSEQETQYF,TGCGCCAGCACCCGGGGGTCGGAACAAGAGACCCAGTACTTC
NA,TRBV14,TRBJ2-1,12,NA,CASSQQGYEQFF,TGTGCCAGCAGCCAACAGGGGTATGAGCAGTTCTTC
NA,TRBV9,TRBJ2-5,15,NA,CASSVGSRGEETQYF,TGTGCCAGCAGCGTAGGCTCACGGGGAGAAGAGACCCAGTACTTC
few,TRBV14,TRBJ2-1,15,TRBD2,CASSQRSGEGGEQFF,TGTGCCAGCAGCCAAAGGTCTGGGGAGGGTGGAGAGCAGTTCTTC
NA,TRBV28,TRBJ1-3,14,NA,CASSLFRSGNTIYF,TGTGCCAGCAGTTTATTTCGCTCTGGAAACACCATATATTTT
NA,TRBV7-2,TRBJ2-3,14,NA,CASSLASGTDTQYF,TGTGCCAGCAGCTTAGCGTCGGGCACAGATACGCAGTATTTT
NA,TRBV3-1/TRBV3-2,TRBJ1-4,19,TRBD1,CASSQDLGQGNALGEKLFF,TGTGCCAGCAGCCAAGATCTAGGACAGGGCAATGCCTTAGGAGAAAAACTGTTTTTT
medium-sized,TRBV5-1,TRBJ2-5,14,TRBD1,CASGTGAPWETQYF,TGCGCCAGCGGCACAGGGGCACCATGGGAGACCCAGTACTTC
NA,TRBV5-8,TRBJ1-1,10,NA,CASSLLVAFF,TGTGCCAGCAGCTTGCTCGTTGCTTTCTTT
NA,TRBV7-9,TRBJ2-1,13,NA,CASSPRQDNEQFF,TGTGCCAGCAGCCCAAGACAGGACAATGAGCAGTTCTTC
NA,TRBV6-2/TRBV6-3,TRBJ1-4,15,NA,CASSPSGATNEKLFF,TGTGCCAGCAGCCCCAGCGGGGCAACTAATGAAAAACTGTTTTTT
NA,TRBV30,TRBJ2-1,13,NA,CAWSDSSYNEQFF,TGTGCCTGGAGTGATAGCTCCTACAATGAGCAGTTCTTC